This T cell receptor beta chain was identified during a study of early T cells in non-severe SARS-CoV-2 infection. The overall study: From unsorted whole blood, bulk RNA was sequenced, and the chains remained unpaired. Study outcomes and limitations: Matching against VDJdb likely underestimated virus-specific expansions, favoring anti-spike CD8.

There are 17 residues in the CDR3. From germline, CDR1 is SQVTM and CDR2 ANQGSEA. Attached unique molecular identifiers marked individual cDNA molecules. TCRdb re-called the 5' RACE reads through MiXCR, storing one row per CDR3 protein. The sample contains over 95,000 distinct CDR3 sequences, roughly 17% of which appear only once. With regard to this clonotype: Its specificity is not known.

This clonotype originated in an adult who was a healthcare worker with PCR-confirmed SARS-CoV-2 infection or an uninfected control (not recorded which). The J gene is TRBJ1-2, the V gene TRBV29-1, with 9 bases lining up with TRBD1. Material for sequencing was whole blood. CDR3 sequence: CSLSNRQGVGTNYGYTF. The CDR3 nucleotides read TGCAGTCTCAGTAACCGACAGGGGGTCGGTACTAACTATGGCTACACCTTC.